These 21 T cell receptor beta chains originate from one sample sequenced in a study of shared clonotypes between healthy human individuals. Data came from immunoSEQ multiplex PCR; TCRdb stores just in-frame clones and leaves some out. Among some 1,100,000 clones listed, approximately 80% were seen once. The specimen sequenced was memory CD4+ T cells from PBMCs. Subset indicated: CD45RA-negative fraction. The origin of the receptors is a young man in good health. Some clones in this sample may be carry-over from other donors' samples.

The chain is built from TRBV2 and TRBJ1-5, with TRBD1 matching 7 bases. This CDR3 is 15 amino acids long. Germline assignment: CDR1 SNHLY and CDR2 FYNNEI. V shed 6 bases, J shed 9 bases, and the junction held 14 bases outside the gene matches. CDR3: CASRDTGALNSPQHF. The CDR3 DNA reads as TGTGCCAGCAGAGATACAGGGGCCCTTAATTCGCCCCAGCATTTT. The whole variable domain, remainder taken from reference TRBV2 and TRBJ1-5, is EPEVTQTPSHQVTQMGQEVILRCVPISNHLYFYWYRQILGQKVEFLVSFYNNEISEKSEIFDDQFSVERPDGSNFTLKIRSTKLEDSAMYFCASRDTGALNSPQHFGDGTRLSIL.

On this clone: This may be a read error: a much more frequent sequence differs by one nucleotide. The same CDR3 also results from other DNA sequences found in this sample. The chain recombines TRBV7-2 with TRBJ2-7; D uncertain. The CDR3 sequence is 11 residues long. Per germline, CDR1 SGHTA and CDR2 FQGNSA. V was clipped by 5 bases and J by 1 base, with 3 bases between them. CDR3 sequence: CASSPSYEQYF. CDR3 sequence (DNA): TGTGCCAGCAGCCCGTCCTACGAGCAGTACTTC. Full variable domain (missing parts from reference TRBV7-2 and TRBJ2-7): GAGVSQSPSNKVTEKGKDVELRCDPISGHTALYWYRQSLGQGLEFLIYFQGNSAPDKSGLPSDRFSAERTGGSVSTLTIQRTQQEDSAVYLCASSPSYEQYFGPGTRLTVT.

The chain links TRBV7-3 to TRBJ2-3; 9 bases are shared with TRBD2. CDR1 is SGHTA and CDR2 is FQGTGA in the germline V gene. The CDR3 runs 18 residues. V lost 1 base, J lost 1 base, and 9 bases stayed unmatched. Written as DNA, the CDR3 is TGTGCCAGCAGCTTAAGGAGCGGGAGGAGGCACGGCACAGATACGCAGTATTTT. Translation: CASSLRSGRRHGTDTQYF.

The chain is built from TRBV28 and TRBJ2-7; 7 positions match TRBD2. The germline CDR1 and CDR2 sequences are MDHEN and SYDVKM. This CDR3 has 13 amino acids. V lost 7 bases to trimming and J lost 0 bases; unmatched junction nucleotides: 3. This CDR3 reads CASTGGFSYEQYF. The CDR3 DNA is TGTGCCAGCACGGGGGGATTCTCCTACGAGCAGTACTTC.

CDR3 amino acids: CASSLGTGAPGDYTF. DNA for the CDR3: TGCGCCAGCAGCTTAGGGACAGGGGCTCCGGGAGACTACACCTTC. This rearrangement joins TRBV5-1 to TRBJ1-2; 10 nucleotides agree with TRBD1. The germline V gene has CDR1 SGHRS and CDR2 YFSETQ. The CDR3 extends over 15 amino acids. The ends lost 2 bases at V and 10 bases at J; junction bases unmatched: 11.

The chain couples TRBV11-2 to TRBJ2-7, with 11 bases lining up with TRBD2. Germline V CDR1 and CDR2: SGHAT, FQNNGV. The V segment lost 5 bases and the J segment 3 bases; nucleotides outside the gene matches: 15. The CDR3 has 18 amino acids. The DNA for the CDR3 is TGTGCCAGCAGCCAGATGGGTGGAACTAGCGGGAGAGTCTACGAGCAGTACTTC. Translating gives CASSQMGGTSGRVYEQYF.

The J gene is TRBJ2-7, the V gene TRBV28; TRBD2 matches at 10 bases. The V gene end was trimmed by 4 bases and the J gene end by 6 bases; junction bases not matched to a gene: 6. The CDR3 is 14 amino acids. Germline V lookup: CDR1 MDHEN, CDR2 SYDVKM. The CDR3 bases are TGTGCCAGCAGTTCTCCGGGACTAGCGCGCGAGCAGTACTTC. Amino acids: CASSSPGLAREQYF.

This clone was seen a few times. V usage is TRBV19 and J usage is TRBJ2-3; the match to TRBD2 covers 12 bases. CDR1 is LNHDA, CDR2 SQIVND, per germline (reference sequence). V lost 7 bases and J lost 6; bases outside the gene matches: 8. The CDR3 length is 15 residues. The CDR3 DNA is TGTGCCAGTACCCCTAGCGGGAGGGGATCGGATACGCAGTATTTT. Translated: CASTPSGRGSDTQYF.

V gene TRBV7-2 combines with J gene TRBJ2-5; D remains unclear. Trimming stripped 4 bases from V and 5 bases from J, with 8 bases between. CDR1 is SGHTA, CDR2 FQGNSA, per germline. The CDR3 contains 12 residues. CDR3 residues: CASSSTRETQYF. The CDR3 DNA follows: TGTGCCAGCAGCTCCACCCGGGAGACCCAGTACTTC.

The chain couples TRBV28 to TRBJ1-1, with a tentative D call TRBD1 (5 bases). Germline V gene data show CDR1 as MDHEN and CDR2 as SYDVKM. Trimming cost V 5 bases and J 4 bases, with 20 bases left between them. There are 16 residues in the CDR3. In DNA form, the CDR3 reads TGTGCCAGCAGTCCCAATCGGTTCCCTGGGGCCACTGAAGCTTTCTTT. It specifies CASSPNRFPGATEAFF. Variable domain in full (rest from reference TRBV28 and TRBJ1-1): DVKVTQSSRYLVKRTGEKVFLECVQDMDHENMFWYRQDPGLGLRLIYFSYDVKMKEKGDIPEGYSVSREKKERFSLILESASTNQTSMYLCASSPNRFPGATEAFFGQGTRLTVV.

The chain links TRBV7-9 to TRBJ2-7; TRBD1 agrees at 10 bases. With 5 bases clipped from V and 6 bases from J, the junction kept 13 bases outside the gene matches. The CDR3 is 16 residues long. CDR1 is SEHNR and CDR2 is FQNEAQ in the germline V gene (reference sequence). DNA of the CDR3: TGTGCCAGCAGCAACGGGTGGGGACAGGGGCGGGGCGAGCAGTACTTC. Translating it yields CASSNGWGQGRGEQYF.

The count of this clone is one. Other DNA sequences within the sample encode an identical CDR3. The chain combines TRBV27 with TRBJ1-2; TRBD1 matches at 8 bases. The CDR3 length is 13 residues. CDR1 and CDR2 (germline): MNHEY, SMNVEV (reference sequence). V gave up 3 bases and J gave up 6 bases; unmatched junction bases: 3. In nucleotides, the CDR3 is TGTGCCAGCAGTTTTCGGACAGGGAATGGCTACACCTTC. Translation: CASSFRTGNGYTF.

Regarding this clone: Other DNA sequences in this specimen translate into the identical CDR3. The chain combines TRBV5-1 with TRBJ2-3; possible D gene TRBD2, 6 bases. Germline CDR1 SGHRS, CDR2 YFSETQ. The length of the CDR3 is 14 residues. The ends were cut back, 2 bases at V and 4 bases at J, with 11 bases in the middle. The CDR3 nucleotides are TGCGCCAGCAGCTTAGTGTCGGGAGCAGATACGCAGTATTTT. This sequence encodes CASSLVSGADTQYF.

This clone has a count of ten or more. This chain joins TRBV7-8 and TRBJ2-1, with 12 bases fitting TRBD2. The CDR3 is 16 residues long. Germline trimming cut 4 bases from V and 4 bases from J; bases unmatched to any gene: 5. Germline V gene data show CDR1 as SGHVS and CDR2 as FQNEAQ. CDR3 protein: CASSSRLAGVYNEQFF. CDR3 DNA: TGTGCCAGCAGCTCGAGACTAGCGGGGGTTTACAATGAGCAGTTCTTC.

This chain connects TRBV19 to TRBJ1-1, with 10 positions matching TRBD1. The germline gives CDR1 LNHDA, CDR2 SQIVND (reference sequence). Trimming removed 1 base from V and 9 bases from J; junction bases left unmatched: 5. CDR3 length equals 14 residues. The CDR3 DNA reads as TGTGCCAGTAGTATAGTACGGACAGGGGGAAAAGCTTTCTTT. It translates to CASSIVRTGGKAFF.

The rearrangement uses TRBV5-4 and TRBJ2-2, with a tentative D call TRBD2 (5 bases). This CDR3 is built from 13 residues. Germline V CDR1 and CDR2: SGHNT, YYREEE (reference sequence). V was pared by 0 bases and J by 7 bases, with 7 bases between. The CDR3 spells CASSLGRVGELFF. CDR3 sequence (DNA): TGTGCCAGCAGCTTGGGGCGGGTCGGGGAGCTGTTTTTT.

CDR3 residues: CASSLIPISGANVLTF. The CDR3 DNA is TGTGCCAGCAGTCTGATTCCGATCTCTGGGGCCAACGTCCTGACTTTC. The chain couples TRBV4-2 to TRBJ2-6; no reliable D call. Germline V gives CDR1 LGHNA, CDR2 YNFKEQ. The CDR3 is made up of 16 amino acids. The V gene lost 6 bases and the J gene lost 0 bases, with 12 bases spanning the gap.

V and J are TRBV18 and TRBJ2-2; 10 bases are a match to TRBD1. V gave up 0 bases and J gave up 4 bases; unmatched junction bases: 14. CDR1 is KGHSH, CDR2 LQKENI, per germline. The CDR3 is 20 amino acids. The CDR3 bases are TGTGCCAGCTCACCACCCAAATGGACAGGGGGGGGAATGAGCACCGGGGAGCTGTTTTTT. Translated: CASSPPKWTGGGMSTGELFF. The whole variable domain, remainder taken from reference TRBV18 and TRBJ2-2, is NAGVMQNPRHLVRRRGQEARLRCSPMKGHSHVYWYRQLPEEGLKFMVYLQKENIIDESGMPKERFSAEFPKEGPSILRIQQVVRGDSAAYFCASSPPKWTGGGMSTGELFFGEGSRLTVL.

The rearrangement links TRBV5-1 to TRBJ2-3; D possibly uses TRBD1 or TRBD2 (5 bases each). In germline, CDR1 is SGHRS, CDR2 YFSETQ. V gave up 4 bases and J gave up 6 bases, with 21 bases separating them. This CDR3 has 16 residues. CDR3 nucleotide sequence: TGCGCCAGCAGCCGGGACGGAGCCTTCCTATCGGATACGCAGTATTTT. It is translated as CASSRDGAFLSDTQYF.

This chain uses TRBV2 with TRBJ2-2, with D uncertain. The CDR3 contains 14 residues. Deletions cut 4 bases from V and 2 bases from J, with 8 bases between. Germline V gene data show CDR1 as SNHLY and CDR2 as FYNNEI. CDR3 nucleotide sequence: TGTGCCAGCAGTGTAAGACAAAACACCGGGGAGCTGTTTTTT. This sequence encodes CASSVRQNTGELFF.

The rearrangement uses TRBV28 and TRBJ2-3; D not resolved. The CDR3 loop spans 16 amino acids. V was cut by 5 bases and J by 2 bases, with 17 bases left in between. The germline V gene has CDR1 MDHEN and CDR2 SYDVKM. CDR3 sequence: CASSLRLVWTTDTQYF. DNA for the CDR3: TGTGCCAGCAGTCTCCGACTCGTATGGACCACAGATACGCAGTATTTT. Together with reference TRBV28 and TRBJ2-3, the CDR3 gives the full variable domain: DVKVTQSSRYLVKRTGEKVFLECVQDMDHENMFWYRQDPGLGLRLIYFSYDVKMKEKGDIPEGYSVSREKKERFSLILESASTNQTSMYLCASSLRLVWTTDTQYFGPGTRLTVL.